The following is a TCR beta chain sequence with its context. This clonotype was seen just once. This receptor's antigen is unknown. Base qualities were left out, and no much larger clone turns up one base away. A lone read gives weak evidence. This sample stems from a study of blood T cells in healthy people across ages (dated by TCRdb to between 2014 and 2017). General notes on the study: In model experiments, template switching captured roughly one uniquely barcoded TCR beta cDNA molecule for every two T cells. Using deep sequencing normalized with unique cDNA molecular identifiers, the study measured how TCR beta repertoire diversity changes with age. Donors were grouped into four age groups: young (average approximately 16 years), middle-aged (around 39), aged (around 60) and long-lived (about 89). Donors of different ages were randomly distributed across sequencing lanes to avoid experimental bias. Using the same blood draw, the study looked at two additional independent replicas of 1 million unique cDNA reads for two donors, one aged 18 to 30 and the other aged 80 or older.

Donors were a few dozen systemically healthy Caucasian individuals from Russia aged roughly 6 to 90 years. Roughly 10 milliliters of peripheral blood were drawn from each donor into EDTA-treated Vacutainer tubes. Ficoll-Paque density-gradient centrifugation was used to isolate PBMCs, with at least 6.5 million per sample. Trizol reagent was used to extract total RNA from the PBMCs, yielding at least 5 micrograms per sample. The percentages of naive CD45RAhigh/CD27high T cells were determined by flow cytometry on a PBMC aliquot from every donor. Library creation used 5' RACE. TCRdb records Illumina HiSeq 2500 as the sequencer. A second PCR of about 6 to 11 cycles was performed with a sample-barcoded 5' primer and a J-beta primer mix. A template-switch 5' adaptor carrying 12 random nucleotides introduced a unique molecular identifier onto each TCR beta cDNA molecule. Each sample yielded at least 3 million CDR3-containing paired-end reads. All of the RNA was converted into first-strand cDNA using the Mint cDNA synthesis kit, with a TRBC-specific oligonucleotide serving as the primer. Following uracil-DNA glycosylase treatment, a first 18-cycle PCR with universal primers M1SS and BC2_uni_R was performed on all cDNA. As for the original processing: Each sample was normalized by randomly selecting 1 million high-quality reads, each carrying a distinct molecular identifier. Instead of being binned into consensus sequences, reads with shared molecular identifiers were discarded. CDR3 identification, clonotype clustering and error correction used MiTCR with a Q25 quality threshold and the strictest error-elimination algorithm. A nonparametric unseen species model with Euler transformation was used to estimate lower-bound total TCR beta diversity. The public sequencing data were trimmed at Q25 with fastp and processed into clonotypes with MiXCR by TCRdb, which kept only in-frame beta chains. Every distinct CDR3 protein forms one entry, paired with its most common genes and DNA. V and J calls and clone size were set by TCRdb, not the authors. The sample table records roughly 700,000 distinct CDR3 sequences; roughly 49% of these occur just once. Around a third of the sample is in the top ten clones.

The germline V gene yields SQVTM for CDR1 and ANQGSEA for CDR2. CDR3 length: 13 amino acids, cysteine to phenylalanine. Kept here is only the CDR3 DNA, which spans 39 bases and is read in frame from base 1. The V and J ends are trimmed by 7 bases and 0 bases, leaving 10 bases between them. General study outcomes and caveats: Observed TCR beta diversity per million T cells fell roughly linearly with age, and a significant reduction was already apparent by age around 36. Compared with the aged group, more naive CD4+ T cells, fewer expanded clones and increased TCR diversity were shown by the long-lived group, suggesting age selection. Observed TCR beta diversity correlated strongly with the percentage of naive T cells measured by flow cytometry. Bulk unsorted PBMC profiling prevented conclusive comparison of naive and antigen-experienced compartments. Because donor CMV infection status was unknown, age-related changes in expanded clonotypes were potentially confounded. Estimates of total diversity based on one million sequenced T cells were considered lower bounds and underestimates.

The chain was built from TRBV29-1 and TRBJ2-1; the D gene is not confidently resolved. This sequence originates from an older woman in good health. The specimen sequenced was blood. The nucleotide sequence is given as TGCAGCGGACGTAGTGGCTCCTACAATGAGCAGTTCTTC. Protein translation: CSGRSGSYNEQFF.